The sequence of this T cell receptor (beta chain) was determined in a study of cytomegalovirus exposure and HLA in healthy donors. Study-level findings and limits: It has been reported that TCR beta sequences accurately predicted the HLA-A and HLA-B alleles of most subjects. Researchers reported in a later analysis that a missense DCLRE1C variant was tied to TCR beta V- and J-gene trimming. It emerged from a later analysis that several of the most significant clusters appeared to be linked to common viral pathogens.

This CDR3 contains 16 residues. Germline-derived CDR1 and CDR2 are SGHDT and YYEEEE. Trimming cost V 0 bases and J 0 bases, with 10 bases left between them. The donors, nominally healthy at sampling, likely had unrecorded immune exposures. With respect to this clone: No antigen is known for it.

Vbeta (60) and Jbeta (13) primers were used in the PCR. Using immunoSEQ multiplex PCR, the repertoire was profiled, and TCRdb retains in-frame clones only, with some absent. The data hold approximately 140,000 clones, with just under 65% observed a single time. This clonotype was sampled from a woman aged 55-69 years in good health and CMV-seropositive. Sequencing input: PBMCs. The V call is TRBV5-6, the J call TRBJ2-1; no reliable D call. The CDR3: CASSLAAIRSYNEQFF. The CDR3 nucleotides are TGTGCCAGCAGCTTGGCAGCGATACGCTCCTACAATGAGCAGTTCTTC.